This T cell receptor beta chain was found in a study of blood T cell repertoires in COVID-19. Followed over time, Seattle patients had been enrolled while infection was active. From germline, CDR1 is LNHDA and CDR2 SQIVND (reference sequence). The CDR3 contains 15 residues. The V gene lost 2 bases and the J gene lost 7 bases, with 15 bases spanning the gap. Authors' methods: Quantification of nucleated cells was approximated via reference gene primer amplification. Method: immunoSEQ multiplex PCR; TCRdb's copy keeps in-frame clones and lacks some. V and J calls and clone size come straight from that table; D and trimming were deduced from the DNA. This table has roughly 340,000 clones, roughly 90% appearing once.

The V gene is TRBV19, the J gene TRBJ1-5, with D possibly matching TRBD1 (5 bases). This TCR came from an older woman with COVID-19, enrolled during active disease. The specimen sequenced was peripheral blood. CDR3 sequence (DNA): TGTGCCAGTAGTATACCTTGGGGGGTGGACCAGCCCCAGCATTTT. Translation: CASSIPWGVDQPQHF.